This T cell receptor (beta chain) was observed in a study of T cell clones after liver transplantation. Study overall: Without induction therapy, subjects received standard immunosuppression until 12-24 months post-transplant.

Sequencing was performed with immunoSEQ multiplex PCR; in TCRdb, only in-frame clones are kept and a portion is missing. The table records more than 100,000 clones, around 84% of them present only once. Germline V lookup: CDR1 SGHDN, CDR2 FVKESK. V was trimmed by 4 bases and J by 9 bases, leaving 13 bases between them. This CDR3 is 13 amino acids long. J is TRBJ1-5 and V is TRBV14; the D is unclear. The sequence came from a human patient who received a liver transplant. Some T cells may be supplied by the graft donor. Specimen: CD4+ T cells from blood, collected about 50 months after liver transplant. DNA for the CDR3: TGTGCCAGCAGCCGGGGTGGAAGCCTGCCCCAGCATTTT. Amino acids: CASSRGGSLPQHF.